This T cell receptor (beta chain) was recorded in a study of monozygotic twins with inflammatory bowel disease. Study results and limitations: Varied immunosuppressive treatments among patients may have increased repertoire variability. Patients with IBD had less TCRbeta diversity (inverse Simpson) than their healthy co-twins.

This CDR3 contains 13 residues. Per the germline V gene, CDR1 is SGHTA and CDR2 is FQGNSA. Each sample had eight separate cDNA synthesis reactions. TCRdb re-called the 5' RACE reads, yielding one record per CDR3 amino acid sequence without DNA. The listing contains fewer than 450,000 distinct CDR3 sequences. As concerns this clonotype: Its cognate antigen is unknown.

The specimen sequenced was blood. This sequence originates from a human donor with ulcerative colitis or Crohn's disease, or a healthy co-twin of an affected twin (not recorded which). The chain combines TRBV7-2 with TRBJ1-1; lacking DNA, the TRBD1 call made by TCRdb goes unchecked. This CDR3 reads CASSLQRGTEAFF. Using reference TRBV7-2 and TRBJ1-1 for the parts outside the CDR3, the full variable domain is GAGVSQSPSNKVTEKGKDVELRCDPISGHTALYWYRQSLGQGLEFLIYFQGNSAPDKSGLPSDRFSAERTGGSVSTLTIQRTQQEDSAVYLCASSLQRGTEAFFGQGTRLTVV.